The clone carrying this T cell receptor (beta chain) has at least ten counts. These data belong to a study of T cell repertoires in cytomegalovirus infection. TCRdb ran MiXCR on the reads and lists one entry per CDR3 protein. The sample yields 300,000 to 450,000 distinct CDR3 sequences, 15% to 20% seen once. Per the germline V gene, CDR1 is MNHEY and CDR2 is SVGEGT. The CDR3 consists of 16 residues. Trimming stripped 5 bases from V and 2 bases from J, with 19 bases between. The sequencing sample was made of PBMCs. The sequence was obtained from a human donor in good health (CMV status not recorded). Some clones in this sample may be carry-over from other donors' samples. The chain carries TRBV6-2 or TRBV6-3 and TRBJ2-7; D ambiguous. CDR3 in DNA: TGTGCCAGCAGTCCCTCCCTCGCGGCGCTCCCCTACGAGCAGTACTTC. Its translation: CASSPSLAALPYEQYF.